This TCR beta chain was observed in a study of T cell responses to AZD1222 COVID-19 vaccine. Study-level background: Second doses were pooled across both intervals (about 4 or about 12 weeks). Study results and limitations: Nearly half of spike-specific TCRs reportedly target variant regions that are unmutated in the B.1.351 and B.1.1.7 variants. Elevations in Spike-specific TCR breadth and depth followed administration of two AZD1222 doses. AZD1222 recipients seropositive at baseline numbered only six or seven.

As concerns this clone: Antigen: not known.

J lost 0 bases, V lost 2 bases, and 7 bases had no gene match. This CDR3 is 16 amino acids long. Germline CDR1 is SGHDT and CDR2 is YYEEEE. The protocol was immunoSEQ multiplex PCR, while the TCRdb copy is restricted to in-frame clones and leaves out a portion. The sample carries about 110,000 clones, about 90% recorded once. The receptor's source is an adult in good health. The chain recombines TRBV5-6 with TRBJ2-7, with 8 positions matching TRBD2. The sequenced sample was peripheral blood, obtained on day 0 of AZD1222 vaccination. The CDR3 coding sequence is TGTGCCAGCAGCTTCCCTATGCGGGGGGACTCCTACGAGCAGTACTTC. This codes for CASSFPMRGDSYEQYF. The full variable domain, with the rest looked up from reference TRBV5-6 and TRBJ2-7, is DAGVTQSPTHLIKTRGQQVTLRCSPKSGHDTVSWYQQALGQGPQFIFQYYEEEERQRGNFPDRFSGHQFPNYSSELNVNALLLGDSALYLCASSFPMRGDSYEQYFGPGTRLTVT.